The next 9 T cell receptor beta chains were all read from a single sample in a study of T cell responses to AZD1222 COVID-19 vaccine. Assay: immunoSEQ multiplex PCR; the TCRdb copy retains only in-frame clones and omits some. The top ten hold approximately 4.9% of the sample, which has 110,000 to 150,000 clones, 93% seen once. The material was peripheral blood, obtained on day 0 of AZD1222 vaccination. These TCRs come from an adult in good health.

The CDR3 coding sequence is TGTGCCACCAGTGACCCTATAACGGGCGAGCAGTACTTC. Protein: CATSDPITGEQYF. The J gene is TRBJ2-7, the V gene TRBV24-1; D unresolved. Germline CDR1 KGHDR, CDR2 SFDVKD. The CDR3 is made up of 13 amino acids. Trimming removed 4 bases from V and 6 bases from J, with 12 bases in between.

The CDR3 DNA is TGCGCCAGCAGCTTGAACAGTTTTAACTATGGCTACACCTTC. Its translation: CASSLNSFNYGYTF. The rearrangement joins TRBV5-1 to TRBJ1-2, with no clear D. The CDR3 contains 14 residues. The V gene's germline CDR1 is SGHRS and CDR2 YFSETQ. V was shortened by 1 base and J by 1 base, with 8 bases between the two germline ends. Full variable domain (remainder filled in from reference TRBV5-1 and TRBJ1-2): KAGVTQTPRYLIKTRGQQVTLSCSPISGHRSVSWYQQTPGQGLQFLFEYFSETQRNKGNFPGRFSGRQFSNSRSEMNVSTLELGDSALYLCASSLNSFNYGYTFGSGTRLTVV.

The CDR3 region has the DNA TGTGCCAGCAGCTTAGCGCTAGCGGGATTCTACGAGCAGTACTTC. Translated, it gives CASSLALAGFYEQYF. The chain links TRBV11-2 to TRBJ2-7; 9 bases fit TRBD2. J was trimmed by 3 bases and V by 1 base; bases with no gene match: 4. Germline V gene sequence: CDR1 SGHAT, CDR2 FQNNGV. The CDR3 totals 15 residues.

The chain employs TRBV19 and TRBJ2-6; D is unresolved. Germline values: CDR1 LNHDA, CDR2 SQIVND (reference sequence). The V gene lost 3 bases and the J gene lost 0 bases, with 6 bases spanning the gap. The CDR3 length is 15 residues. Here the CDR3 reads CASSIPGSGANVLTF. In DNA, the CDR3 is TGTGCCAGTAGTATCCCGGGCTCTGGGGCCAACGTCCTGACTTTC.

The genes are TRBV7-2 and TRBJ1-3; D not resolved. Germline V CDR1 and CDR2: SGHTA, FQGNSA. The length of the CDR3 is 15 residues. The ends were cut back, 4 bases at V and 0 bases at J, with 10 bases in the middle. CDR3 coding DNA: TGTGCCAGCAGCTCTCGAGGTTTCTCTGGAAACACCATATATTTT. This translates into CASSSRGFSGNTIYF.

This clone was recorded only once. The chain couples TRBV6-1 to TRBJ2-1; 7 bases are a match to TRBD1. Germline V CDR1 and CDR2: MNHNS, SASEGT. This CDR3 comprises 15 residues. The V and J ends lost 3 bases and 8 bases, in that order; junction bases with no gene match: 10. The CDR3 is CASSDNRGWSDEQFF. The CDR3 DNA reads as TGTGCCAGCAGTGATAACAGGGGTTGGAGCGATGAGCAGTTCTTC.

This clone was detected only once. The chain is built from TRBV4-1 and TRBJ2-1, with TRBD2 identical over 11 bases. CDR3 size: 17 residues. The germline V gene has CDR1 MGHRA and CDR2 YSYEKL. With 3 bases clipped from V and 7 bases from J, the junction kept 11 bases outside the gene matches. The CDR3 DNA is TGCGCCAGCAGCCAGGATTTTAGCGGGAGGGCCGGTAATGAGCAGTTCTTC. Residues: CASSQDFSGRAGNEQFF.

The gene calls are TRBV19 and TRBJ1-1; possibly TRBD1 for D (6 bases). V lost 7 bases and J lost 0, with 18 bases in between. This CDR3 spans 16 amino acids. The germline gives CDR1 LNHDA, CDR2 SQIVND (reference sequence). DNA of the CDR3: TGTGCCAGTACCCCCAGGGGAGGCAGCTTGAACACTGAAGCTTTCTTT. As protein: CASTPRGGSLNTEAFF.

This clone was seen only a few times. The V and J genes are TRBV10-3 and TRBJ2-7; D not certain. Germline CDR1 is ENHRY and CDR2 is SYGVKD. The CDR3 contains 14 residues. V shed 10 bases and J shed 0 bases, with 16 bases lying between them. The CDR3: CATTQPGFSYEQYF. The CDR3 nucleotides read TGTGCCACCACCCAACCCGGGTTCTCCTACGAGCAGTACTTC.